This passage covers 10 T cell receptor beta chains from one sample sequenced in a study of pediatric ulcerative colitis. The rectum was sampled with one to two pinch biopsies at colonoscopy. Sequenced by immunoSEQ multiplex PCR; TCRdb stores in-frame clones only, minus some. The sample lists tens of thousands of clones, 78% occurring once. Sample: gut tissue. These receptors all stem from a girl aged 10 to 17 with moderate ulcerative colitis.

In this sample, this clone turned up a few times. CDR3 region: CASSSEGYTF. CDR3 DNA sequence: TGTGCCAGCAGCTCAGAGGGCTACACCTTC. The chain links TRBV7-9 to TRBJ1-2; no definite D call. Trimming removed 4 bases at V and 8 bases at J, with 5 bases between. The V gene's germline CDR1 is SEHNR and CDR2 FQNEAQ (reference sequence). CDR3 size: 10 residues.

The sample holds a few counts of this clone. V gene TRBV18 combines with J gene TRBJ1-5, with 7 bases identical to TRBD1. The CDR3 is 15 residues long. Per the germline V gene, CDR1 is KGHSH and CDR2 is LQKENI. The J segment lost 2 bases and the V segment lost 6 bases, leaving 7 bases of the junction unmatched. CDR3 sequence reads: CASSRDRVGNQPQHF. The CDR3 region has the DNA TGTGCCAGCTCTCGAGACAGGGTAGGCAATCAGCCCCAGCATTTT.

This chain connects TRBV11-2 to TRBJ1-5; D unresolved. Germline V lookup: CDR1 SGHAT, CDR2 FQNNGV. The V gene lost 3 bases and the J gene lost 4 bases, with 13 bases spanning the gap. CDR3 length: 15 amino acids. Here the CDR3 DNA reads TGTGCCAGCAGCTTTGGAACCGGGCCAAATCAGCCCCAGCATTTT. Protein sequence: CASSFGTGPNQPQHF.

The chain joins TRBV7-3 to TRBJ1-2; D unclear. This CDR3 region has 14 residues. Germline values: CDR1 SGHTA, CDR2 FQGTGA. Trimming removed 2 bases at V and 4 bases at J, with 11 bases between. The CDR3, as DNA: TGTGCCAGCAGCTTACAGAAGGGATTCTATGGCTACACCTTC. It codes for CASSLQKGFYGYTF.

The sample holds one count of this clone. V is TRBV19 and J is TRBJ2-7; D is possibly TRBD1 or TRBD2 (5 bases each). Germline V gene lookup returns CDR1 LNHDA and CDR2 SQIVND (reference sequence). The V end was cut by 4 bases, the J end by 0 bases, with 10 bases between. CDR3 length: 14 amino acids. DNA for the CDR3: TGTGCCAGTAGTAGGGACGGTACCTCCTACGAGCAGTACTTC. Amino acids: CASSRDGTSYEQYF. The variable domain in full, with the rest retrieved from reference TRBV19 and TRBJ2-7, is DGGITQSPKYLFRKEGQNVTLSCEQNLNHDAMYWYRQDPGQGLRLIYYSQIVNDFQKGDIAEGYSVSREKKESFPLTVTSAQKNPTAFYLCASSRDGTSYEQYFGPGTRLTVT.

The chain has TRBV28 and TRBJ2-5; D uncertain. Trimming left V 6 bases short and J 5 bases short, with 10 bases between. From germline, CDR1 is MDHEN and CDR2 SYDVKM. This CDR3 is built from 12 residues. CDR3 loop: CASSVSRETQYF. CDR3 DNA: TGTGCCAGCAGCGTATCCCGGGAGACCCAGTACTTC.

The chain recombines TRBV5-4 with TRBJ2-1, with 11 bases identical to TRBD1. Per germline, CDR1 SGHNT and CDR2 YYREEE (reference sequence). This CDR3 is built from 16 residues. Trimming at V came to 4 bases and at J to 1 base, leaving 4 bases not matched to a gene. The CDR3 region is CASSMGTGGSYNEQFF. The CDR3 DNA reads TGTGCCAGCAGCATGGGGACAGGGGGGTCCTACAATGAGCAGTTCTTC. Full variable domain (rest looked up from reference TRBV5-4 and TRBJ2-1): ETGVTQSPTHLIKTRGQQVTLRCSSQSGHNTVSWYQQALGQGPQFIFQYYREEENGRGNFPPRFSGLQFPNYSSELNVNALELDDSALYLCASSMGTGGSYNEQFFGPGTRLTVL.

V is TRBV4-3 and J is TRBJ2-5; D is ambiguous. In germline, CDR1 is LGHNA, CDR2 YSLEER. CDR3 size: 13 residues. Trimming took 2 bases from V and 7 from J, leaving 11 bases between them. CDR3: CASSQRPDGTQYF. The CDR3 DNA sequence: TGCGCCAGCAGCCAAAGGCCAGACGGGACCCAGTACTTC.

The rearrangement uses TRBV18 and TRBJ2-3; D might be TRBD2 (7 bases). Germline assignment: CDR1 KGHSH and CDR2 LQKENI. There are 14 residues in the CDR3. V lost 3 bases and J lost 4, with 11 bases in between. In DNA, the CDR3 is TGTGCCAGCTCACCCTCGGGGGGCGCAGATACGCAGTATTTT. As protein: CASSPSGGADTQYF.

V and J are TRBV7-9 and TRBJ2-5; 11 bases match TRBD2. The V segment lost 4 bases and the J segment 1 base; nucleotides outside the gene matches: 2. The CDR3 covers 15 residues. The V gene's germline CDR1 is SEHNR and CDR2 FQNEAQ (reference sequence). Here the CDR3 reads CASSSGLAVQETQYF. CDR3 bases: TGTGCCAGCAGCTCGGGACTAGCGGTCCAAGAGACCCAGTACTTC.